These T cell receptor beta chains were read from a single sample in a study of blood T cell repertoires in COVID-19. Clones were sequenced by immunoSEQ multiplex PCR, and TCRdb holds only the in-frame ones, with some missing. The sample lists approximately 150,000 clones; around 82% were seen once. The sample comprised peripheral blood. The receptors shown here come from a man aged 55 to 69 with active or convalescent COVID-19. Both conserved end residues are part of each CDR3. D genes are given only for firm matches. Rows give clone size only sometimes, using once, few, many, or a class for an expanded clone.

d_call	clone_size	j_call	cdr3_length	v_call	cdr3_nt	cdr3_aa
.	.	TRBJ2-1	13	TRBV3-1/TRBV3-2	TGTGCCAGCAGCCGCCCTAGTCTCGATGAGCAGTTCTTC	CASSRPSLDEQFF
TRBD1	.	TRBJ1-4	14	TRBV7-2	TGTGCCAGCAGCTTAAGACAGGGAAGTGAAAAACTGTTTTTT	CASSLRQGSEKLFF
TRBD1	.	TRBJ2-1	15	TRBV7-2	TGTGCCAGCAGCACCGGGACAGGGAGGAATAATGAGCAGTTCTTC	CASSTGTGRNNEQFF
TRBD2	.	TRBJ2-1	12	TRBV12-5	TGTGCTAGTGGTCCGGGACTAAATGAGCAGTTCTTC	CASGPGLNEQFF
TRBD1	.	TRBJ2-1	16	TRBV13	TGTGCCAGCAGCACAAACAGGGGCGAATTCCACAATGAGCAGTTCTTC	CASSTNRGEFHNEQFF
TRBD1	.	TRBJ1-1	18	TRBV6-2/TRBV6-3	TGTGCCAGCAGCCCTTCCCCTCCGGGACAGGGATGGAGCACTGAAGCTTTCTTT	CASSPSPPGQGWSTEAFF
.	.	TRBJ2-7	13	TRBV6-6	TGTGCCAGCAGTTACTCACAGACCTACGAGCAGTACTTC	CASSYSQTYEQYF
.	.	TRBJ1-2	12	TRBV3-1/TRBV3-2	TGTGCCAGCCAGGAGGGGAGCTATGGCTACACCTTC	CASQEGSYGYTF
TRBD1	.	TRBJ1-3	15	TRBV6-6	TGTGCCAGCAGTTACGAGGGGGCCTCTGGAAACACCATATATTTT	CASSYEGASGNTIYF
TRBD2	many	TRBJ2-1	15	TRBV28	TGTGCCAGCAGTTCCGTAGCGGGAATAAGGAATGAGCAGTTCTTC	CASSSVAGIRNEQFF
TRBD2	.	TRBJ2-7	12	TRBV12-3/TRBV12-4	TGTGCCAGCAGTTTTAGCGGGAGGGAGCAGTACTTC	CASSFSGREQYF
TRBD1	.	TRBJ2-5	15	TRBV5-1	TGCGCCAGCAGCCTGGGACAGGGCACTGGGGAGACCCAGTACTTC	CASSLGQGTGETQYF
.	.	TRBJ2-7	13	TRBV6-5	TGTGCCAGCACGAGGGGGGGGCGGTACGAGCAGTACTTC	CASTRGGRYEQYF
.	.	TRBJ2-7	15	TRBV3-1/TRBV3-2	TGTGCCAGCAGCGGTGGGGTTGGGGGGTTCGACGAGCAGTACTTC	CASSGGVGGFDEQYF
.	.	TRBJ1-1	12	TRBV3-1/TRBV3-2	TGTGCCAGCAGCTCTTATAACACTGAAGCTTTCTTT	CASSSYNTEAFF
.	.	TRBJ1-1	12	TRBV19	TGTGCCAGTAGTCCCATGAACACTGAAGCTTTCTTT	CASSPMNTEAFF
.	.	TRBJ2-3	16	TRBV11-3	TGTGCCAGCAGCTCTGTAGGGGGGGCGAACACAGATACGCAGTATTTT	CASSSVGGANTDTQYF
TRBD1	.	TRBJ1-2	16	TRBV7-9	TGTGCCAGCAGCTCGGGACAGTACGCGACTAACTATGGCTACACCTTC	CASSSGQYATNYGYTF
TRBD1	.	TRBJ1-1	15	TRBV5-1	TGCGCCAGCAGCACCCGGACAGGGGCAGGGACTGAAGCTTTCTTT	CASSTRTGAGTEAFF
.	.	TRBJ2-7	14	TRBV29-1	TGCAGCGCCGCCGGCGGGATTTCCACCTACGAGCAGTACTTC	CSAAGGISTYEQYF
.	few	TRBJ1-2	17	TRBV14	TGTGCCAGCAGCCGACGCGGCGGAGGGTTTTTTAACTATGGCTACACCTTC	CASSRRGGGFFNYGYTF
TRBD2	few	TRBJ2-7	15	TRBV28	TGTGCCAGCAGTCTTACCGGGACTAGCGGTTACGAGCAGTACTTC	CASSLTGTSGYEQYF
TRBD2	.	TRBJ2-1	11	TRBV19	TGTGCCAGTGCTAGCGGGGGAAAGCAGTTCTTC	CASASGGKQFF
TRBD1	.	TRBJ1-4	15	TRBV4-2	TGTGCCAGCAGCCGGTTACGGGACAGAATCGAAAAACTGTTTTTT	CASSRLRDRIEKLFF
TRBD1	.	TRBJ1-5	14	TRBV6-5	TGTGCCAGCAGGACAGGGGGCGTCGATCAGCCCCAGCATTTT	CASRTGGVDQPQHF
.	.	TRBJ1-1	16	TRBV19	TGTGCCAGTAGTATAGGCGCGGGCGCGGGTAACACTGAAGCTTTCTTT	CASSIGAGAGNTEAFF
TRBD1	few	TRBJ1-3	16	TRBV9	TGTGCCAGCAGCCCTCGGGACAGTCTATCTGGAAACACCATATATTTT	CASSPRDSLSGNTIYF